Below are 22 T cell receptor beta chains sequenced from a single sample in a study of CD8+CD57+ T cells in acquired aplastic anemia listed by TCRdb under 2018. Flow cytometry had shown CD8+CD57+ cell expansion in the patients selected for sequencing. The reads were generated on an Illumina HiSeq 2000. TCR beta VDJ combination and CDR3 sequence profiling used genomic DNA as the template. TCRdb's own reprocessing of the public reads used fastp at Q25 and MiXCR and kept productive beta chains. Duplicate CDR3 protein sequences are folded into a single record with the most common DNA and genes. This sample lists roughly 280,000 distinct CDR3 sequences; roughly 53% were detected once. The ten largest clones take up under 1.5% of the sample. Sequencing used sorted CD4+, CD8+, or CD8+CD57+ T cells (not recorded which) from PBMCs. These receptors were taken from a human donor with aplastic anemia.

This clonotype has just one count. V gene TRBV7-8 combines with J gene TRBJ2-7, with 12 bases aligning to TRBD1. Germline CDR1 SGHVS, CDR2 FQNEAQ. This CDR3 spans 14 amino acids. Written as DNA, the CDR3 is TGTGCTACCGGGACAGGGGGCCATAGGGACGAGCAGTACTTC. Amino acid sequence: CATGTGGHRDEQYF.

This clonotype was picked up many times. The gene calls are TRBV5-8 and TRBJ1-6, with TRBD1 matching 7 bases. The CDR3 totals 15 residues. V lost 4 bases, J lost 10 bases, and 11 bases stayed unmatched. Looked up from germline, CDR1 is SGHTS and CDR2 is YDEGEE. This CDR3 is CASSGTVGASSPLHF. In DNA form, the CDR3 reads TGTGCCAGCAGCGGGACAGTGGGGGCCAGCTCACCCCTCCACTTT.

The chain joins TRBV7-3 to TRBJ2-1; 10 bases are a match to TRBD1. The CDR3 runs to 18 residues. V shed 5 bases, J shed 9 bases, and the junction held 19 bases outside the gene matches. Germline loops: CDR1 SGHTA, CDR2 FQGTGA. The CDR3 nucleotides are TGTGCCAGCAGCCCAGAAGGGAGGTGGGACAGGGGAGGGGGTGAGCAGTTCTTC. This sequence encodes CASSPEGRWDRGGGEQFF.

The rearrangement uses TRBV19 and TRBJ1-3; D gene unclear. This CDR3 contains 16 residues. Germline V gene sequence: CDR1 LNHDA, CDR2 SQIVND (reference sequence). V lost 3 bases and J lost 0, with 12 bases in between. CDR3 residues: CASSMRGTSSGNTIYF. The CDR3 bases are TGTGCCAGTAGTATGCGTGGTACTAGCTCTGGAAACACCATATATTTT.

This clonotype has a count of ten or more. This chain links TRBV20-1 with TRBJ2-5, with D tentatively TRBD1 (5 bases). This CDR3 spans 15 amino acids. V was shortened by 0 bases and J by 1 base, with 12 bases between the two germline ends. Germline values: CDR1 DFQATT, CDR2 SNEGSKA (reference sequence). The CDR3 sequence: CSARDSAGSQETQYF. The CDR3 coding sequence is TGCAGTGCTAGAGATTCGGCAGGGTCCCAAGAGACCCAGTACTTC.

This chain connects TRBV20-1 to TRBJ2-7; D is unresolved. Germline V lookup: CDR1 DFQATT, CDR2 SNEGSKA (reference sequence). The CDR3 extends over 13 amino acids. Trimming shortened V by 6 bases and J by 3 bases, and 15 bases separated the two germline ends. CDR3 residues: CSARPSHGYEQYF. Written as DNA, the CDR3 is TGCAGTGCCAGGCCATCACACGGCTACGAGCAGTACTTC.

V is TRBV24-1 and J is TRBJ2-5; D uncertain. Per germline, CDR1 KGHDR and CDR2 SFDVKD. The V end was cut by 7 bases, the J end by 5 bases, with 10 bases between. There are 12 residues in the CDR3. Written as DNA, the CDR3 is TGTGCCACCAGATCTGGGTCGGAGACCCAGTACTTC. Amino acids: CATRSGSETQYF.

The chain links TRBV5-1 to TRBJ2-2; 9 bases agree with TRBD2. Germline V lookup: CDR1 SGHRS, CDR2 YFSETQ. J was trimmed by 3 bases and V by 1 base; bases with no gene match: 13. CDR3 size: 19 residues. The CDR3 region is CASSLWLAGVQRYTGELFF. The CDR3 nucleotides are TGCGCCAGCAGCTTGTGGTTAGCGGGGGTCCAGAGGTACACCGGGGAGCTGTTTTTT.

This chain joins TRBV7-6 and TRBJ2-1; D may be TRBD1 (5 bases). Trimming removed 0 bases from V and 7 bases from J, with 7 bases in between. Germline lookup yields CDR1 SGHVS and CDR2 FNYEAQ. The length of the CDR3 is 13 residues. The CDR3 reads CASSLAGQNEQFF. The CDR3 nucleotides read TGTGCCAGCAGCTTAGCGGGGCAGAATGAGCAGTTCTTC.

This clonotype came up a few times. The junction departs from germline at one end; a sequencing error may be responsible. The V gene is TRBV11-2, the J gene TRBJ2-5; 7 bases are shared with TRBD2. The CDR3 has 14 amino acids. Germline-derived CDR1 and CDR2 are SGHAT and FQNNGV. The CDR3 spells CASTPTYLMTSPNF. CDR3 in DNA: TGTGCCAGCACCCCGACGTACCTAATGACTAGCCCAAACTTC. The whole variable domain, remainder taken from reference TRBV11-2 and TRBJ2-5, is EAGVAQSPRYKIIEKRQSVAFWCNPISGHATLYWYQQILGQGPKLLIQFQNNGVVDDSQLPKDRFSAERLKGVDSTLKIQPAKLEDSAVYLCASTPTYLMTSPNFGPGTRLLVL.

Here the CDR3 reads CASLRGANTEAFF. In nucleotides, the CDR3 is TGTGCCAGCTTAAGGGGGGCGAACACTGAAGCTTTCTTT. The V call is TRBV2, the J call TRBJ1-1; the D gene is possibly TRBD1 (6 bases). Trimming shortened V by 8 bases and J by 1 base, and 11 bases separated the two germline ends. This CDR3 has 13 amino acids. Germline CDR1 SNHLY, CDR2 FYNNEI.

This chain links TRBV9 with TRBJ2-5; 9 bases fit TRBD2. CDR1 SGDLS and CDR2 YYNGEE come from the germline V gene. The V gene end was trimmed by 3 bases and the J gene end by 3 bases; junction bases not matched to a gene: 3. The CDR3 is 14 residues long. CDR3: CASSGRLAEETQYF. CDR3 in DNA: TGTGCCAGCAGCGGGAGACTAGCGGAAGAGACCCAGTACTTC.

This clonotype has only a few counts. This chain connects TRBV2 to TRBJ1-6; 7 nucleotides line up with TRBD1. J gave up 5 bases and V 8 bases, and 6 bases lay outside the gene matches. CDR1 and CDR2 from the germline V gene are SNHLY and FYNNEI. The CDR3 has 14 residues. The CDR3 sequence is CASVRDSHNSPLHF. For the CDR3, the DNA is TGTGCCAGCGTCCGGGACAGTCATAATTCACCCCTCCACTTT.

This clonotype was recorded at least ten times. The DNA of the CDR3 is TGTGCCAGCAGCTTAGCCGGCTCCACGGAGACCCAGTACTTC. Amino acid sequence: CASSLAGSTETQYF. This chain joins TRBV7-9 and TRBJ2-5; no reliable D call. Per germline, CDR1 SEHNR and CDR2 FQNEAQ (reference sequence). The CDR3 is 14 amino acids. V was shortened by 0 bases and J by 5 bases, with 10 bases between the two germline ends.

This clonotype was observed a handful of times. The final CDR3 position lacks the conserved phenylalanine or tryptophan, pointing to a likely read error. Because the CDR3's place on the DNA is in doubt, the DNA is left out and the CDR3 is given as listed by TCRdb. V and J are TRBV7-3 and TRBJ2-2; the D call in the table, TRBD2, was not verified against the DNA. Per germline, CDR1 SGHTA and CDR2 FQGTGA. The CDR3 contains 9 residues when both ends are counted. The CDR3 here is CASSLKGLA.

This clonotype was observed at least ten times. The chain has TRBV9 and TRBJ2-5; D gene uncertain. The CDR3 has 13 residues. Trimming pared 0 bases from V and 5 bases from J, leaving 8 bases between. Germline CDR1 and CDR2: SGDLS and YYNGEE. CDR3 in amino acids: CASSVGTLETQYF. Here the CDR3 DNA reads TGTGCCAGCAGCGTAGGGACCCTTGAGACCCAGTACTTC.

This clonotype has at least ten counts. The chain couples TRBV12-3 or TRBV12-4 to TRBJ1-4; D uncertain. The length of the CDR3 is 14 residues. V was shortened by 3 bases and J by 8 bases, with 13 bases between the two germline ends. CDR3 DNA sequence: TGTGCCAGCAGTTTGCGGGAGAGAGGAGAAAAACTGTTTTTT. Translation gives CASSLRERGEKLFF.

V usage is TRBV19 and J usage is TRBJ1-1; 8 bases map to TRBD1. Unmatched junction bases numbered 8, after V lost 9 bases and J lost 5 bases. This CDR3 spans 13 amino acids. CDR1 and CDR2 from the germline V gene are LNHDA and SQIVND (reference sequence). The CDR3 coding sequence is TGTGCCAGCGACCAGGGGGCGCGAACTGAAGCTTTCTTT. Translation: CASDQGARTEAFF.

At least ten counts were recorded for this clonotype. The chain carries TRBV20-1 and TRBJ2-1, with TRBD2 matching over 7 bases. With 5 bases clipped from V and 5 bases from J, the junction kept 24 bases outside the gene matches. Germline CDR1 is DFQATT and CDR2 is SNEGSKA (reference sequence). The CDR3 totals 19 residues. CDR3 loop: CSARLVSSGVSRGNNEQFF. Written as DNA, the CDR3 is TGCAGTGCTCGACTCGTGAGCAGCGGGGTGTCAAGGGGCAACAATGAGCAGTTCTTC.

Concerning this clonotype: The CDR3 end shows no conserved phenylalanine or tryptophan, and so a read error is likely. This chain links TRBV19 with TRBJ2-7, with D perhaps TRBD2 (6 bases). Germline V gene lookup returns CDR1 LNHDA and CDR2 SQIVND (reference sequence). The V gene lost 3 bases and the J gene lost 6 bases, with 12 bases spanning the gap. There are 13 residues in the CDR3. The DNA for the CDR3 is TGTGCCAGTAGTATTGGGTCCGGGGGCGAGCAGTACCCC. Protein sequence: CASSIGSGGEQYP.

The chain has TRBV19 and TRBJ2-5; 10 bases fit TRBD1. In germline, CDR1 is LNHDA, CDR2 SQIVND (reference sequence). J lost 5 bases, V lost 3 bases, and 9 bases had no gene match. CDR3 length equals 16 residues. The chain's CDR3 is CASSISGTGALETQYF. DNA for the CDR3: TGTGCCAGTAGTATCTCCGGGACAGGGGCCCTTGAGACCCAGTACTTC.

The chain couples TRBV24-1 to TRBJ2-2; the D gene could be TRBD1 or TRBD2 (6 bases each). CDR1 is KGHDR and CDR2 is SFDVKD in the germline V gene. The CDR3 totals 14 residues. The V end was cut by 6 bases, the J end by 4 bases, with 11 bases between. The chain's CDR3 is CATSTGAGTGELFF. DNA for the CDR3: TGTGCCACCAGTACGGGGGCGGGCACCGGGGAGCTGTTTTTT.